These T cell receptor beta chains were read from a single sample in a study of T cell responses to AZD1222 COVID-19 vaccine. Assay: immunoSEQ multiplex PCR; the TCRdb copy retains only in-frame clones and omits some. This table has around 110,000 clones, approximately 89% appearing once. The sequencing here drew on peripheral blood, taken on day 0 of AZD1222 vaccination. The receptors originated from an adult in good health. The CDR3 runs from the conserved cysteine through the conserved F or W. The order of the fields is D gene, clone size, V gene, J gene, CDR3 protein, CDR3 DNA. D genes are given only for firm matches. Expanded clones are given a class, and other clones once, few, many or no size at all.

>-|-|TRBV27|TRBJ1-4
CASSYGPIGEKLFF
TGTGCCAGCAGCTACGGCCCAATAGGTGAAAAACTGTTTTTT
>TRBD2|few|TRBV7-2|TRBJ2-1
CASSSQAGGPPYNEQFF
TGTGCCAGCAGCTCCCAGGCGGGGGGGCCTCCCTACAATGAGCAGTTCTTC
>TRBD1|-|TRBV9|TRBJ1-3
CASSVRDRGNTIYF
TGTGCCAGCAGCGTCCGGGACAGGGGAAACACCATATATTTT
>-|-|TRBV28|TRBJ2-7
CASSFRADVHF
TGTGCCAGCAGTTTTAGGGCAGACGTCCACTTC
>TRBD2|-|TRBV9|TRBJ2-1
CASSNLAGGHIEQFF
TGTGCCAGCAGTAATCTAGCGGGGGGGCATATTGAGCAGTTCTTC
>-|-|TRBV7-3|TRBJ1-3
CASSLLPGSGNTIYF
TGTGCCAGCAGCTTGTTGCCAGGCTCTGGAAACACCATATATTTT
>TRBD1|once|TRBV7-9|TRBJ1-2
CASSLVSGTGDYGYTF
TGTGCCAGCAGCTTAGTGTCCGGGACAGGAGACTATGGCTACACCTTC
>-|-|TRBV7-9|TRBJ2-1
CASSLLGGGQFF
TGTGCCAGCAGCTTATTGGGAGGGGGGCAGTTCTTC
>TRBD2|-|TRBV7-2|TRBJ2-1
CASSLVSTSGGARDEQFF
TGTGCCAGCAGCTTAGTGTCGACTAGCGGGGGGGCCCGAGATGAGCAGTTCTTC
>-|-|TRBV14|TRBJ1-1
CASSQARGPGIEAFF
TGTGCCAGCAGCCAAGCTAGGGGTCCCGGGATTGAAGCTTTCTTT
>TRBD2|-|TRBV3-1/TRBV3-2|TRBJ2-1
CASSQVWSGGQFF
TGTGCCAGCAGCCAAGTTTGGAGCGGGGGGCAGTTCTTC
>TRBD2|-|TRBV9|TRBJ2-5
CASSVPTSGGETQYF
TGTGCCAGCAGCGTTCCCACTAGCGGTGGAGAGACCCAGTACTTC
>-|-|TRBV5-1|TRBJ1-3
CASSPTTPFSGNTIYF
TGCGCCAGCAGCCCAACGACTCCGTTCTCTGGAAACACCATATATTTT
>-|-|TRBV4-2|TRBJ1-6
CASSQDRGVEGNSPLHF
TGTGCCAGCAGCCAAGATCGAGGAGTAGAGGGGAATTCACCCCTCCACTTT
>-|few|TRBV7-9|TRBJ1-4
CASSLSWGSLNEKLFF
TGTGCCAGCAGCTTAAGTTGGGGAAGTCTTAATGAAAAACTGTTTTTT
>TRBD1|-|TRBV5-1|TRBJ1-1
CASSAGTATEAFF
TGCGCCAGCAGCGCAGGGACAGCCACTGAAGCTTTCTTT
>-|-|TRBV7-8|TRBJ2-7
CASSHGTPTYEQYF
TGTGCCAGCAGCCACGGGACTCCGACCTACGAGCAGTACTTC
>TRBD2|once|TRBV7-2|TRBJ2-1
CASSLTSGGTSYNEQFF
TGTGCCAGCAGCTTAACTAGCGGGGGGACTAGCTACAATGAGCAGTTCTTC
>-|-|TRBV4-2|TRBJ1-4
CASSQDPEGLEKLFF
TGTGCCAGCAGCCAAGATCCAGAGGGTCTTGAAAAACTGTTTTTT
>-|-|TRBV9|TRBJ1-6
CASSAPRRGRYNSPLHF
TGTGCCAGCAGCGCGCCGCGACGGGGGCGTTATAATTCACCCCTCCACTTT
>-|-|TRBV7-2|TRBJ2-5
CASSPWGGVQETQYF
TGTGCCAGCAGCCCCTGGGGCGGGGTCCAAGAGACCCAGTACTTC
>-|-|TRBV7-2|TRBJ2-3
CASSSRTALNTDTQYF
TGTGCCAGCAGCTCGCGGACAGCCCTTAACACAGATACGCAGTATTTT
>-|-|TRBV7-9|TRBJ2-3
CASSQDAGRSDTQYF
TGTGCCAGCAGTCAGGACGCGGGGCGGTCAGATACGCAGTATTTT
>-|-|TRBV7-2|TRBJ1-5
CASSLGGFGNQPQHF
TGTGCCAGCAGCTTAGGGGGCTTTGGCAATCAGCCCCAGCATTTT
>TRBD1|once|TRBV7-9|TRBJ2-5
CASSFRGGTGQETQYF
TGCGCCAGCAGCTTCAGGGGCGGGACAGGGCAAGAGACCCAGTACTTC
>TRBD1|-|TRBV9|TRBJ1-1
CASSIQGATEAFF
TGTGCCAGCAGCATACAGGGGGCGACTGAAGCTTTCTTT
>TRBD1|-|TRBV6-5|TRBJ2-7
CASSSRTGTSYEQYF
TGTGCCAGCAGTTCTAGGACAGGTACTTCCTACGAGCAGTACTTC
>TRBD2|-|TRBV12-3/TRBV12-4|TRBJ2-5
CASSWGGETQYF
TGTGCCAGCAGCTGGGGGGGAGAGACCCAGTACTTC
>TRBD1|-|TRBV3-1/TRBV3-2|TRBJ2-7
CRHDRASQYF
TGTAGACACGACAGGGCGTCGCAGTACTTC
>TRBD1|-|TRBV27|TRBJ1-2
CASSSKTGTLYGYTF
TGTGCCAGCAGTTCGAAGACAGGGACATTGTATGGCTACACCTTC
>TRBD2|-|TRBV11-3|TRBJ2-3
CASSFGGGARTDTQYF
TGTGCCAGCAGCTTTGGCGGGGGGGCACGCACAGATACGCAGTATTTT
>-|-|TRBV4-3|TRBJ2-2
CASSQLGGTGELFF
TGCGCCAGCAGCCAACTCGGAGGAACCGGGGAGCTGTTTTTT
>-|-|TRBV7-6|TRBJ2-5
CASSLVPGQETQYF
TGTGCCAGCAGCTTAGTTCCGGGGCAAGAGACCCAGTACTTC
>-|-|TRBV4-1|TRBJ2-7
CASSQAGPTYEQYF
TGCGCCAGCAGCCAGGCAGGTCCTACCTACGAGCAGTACTTC
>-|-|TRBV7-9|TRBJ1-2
CASSLEAGWVDGYTF
TGTGCCAGCAGCTTAGAGGCAGGGTGGGTGGATGGCTACACCTTC
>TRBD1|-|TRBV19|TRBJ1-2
CASYRQGGDYGYTF
TGTGCCAGTTATCGTCAGGGGGGCGACTATGGCTACACCTTC
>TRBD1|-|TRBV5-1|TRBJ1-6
CASSSAMTGSSYNSPLHF
TGCGCCAGCAGCTCGGCGATGACAGGGAGCTCCTATAATTCACCCCTCCACTTT
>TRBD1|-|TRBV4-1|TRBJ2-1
CASSQTDRVVEQFF
TGCGCCAGCAGCCAGACCGACAGGGTCGTGGAGCAGTTCTTC
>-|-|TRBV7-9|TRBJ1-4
CASSSWGAANEKLFF
TGTGCCAGCAGCAGCTGGGGGGCAGCTAATGAAAAACTGTTTTTT
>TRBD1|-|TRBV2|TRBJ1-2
CASSKLLRDRALGYTF
TGTGCCAGCAGCAAGTTACTCCGGGACAGGGCTTTGGGCTACACCTTC
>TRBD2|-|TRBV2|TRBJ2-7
CASSVQRGVYEQYF
TGTGCCAGCAGTGTGCAGCGGGGGGTTTACGAGCAGTACTTC
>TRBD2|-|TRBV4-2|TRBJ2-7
CASSQDNGGAYEQYF
TGTGCCAGCAGCCAGGACAACGGGGGGGCCTACGAGCAGTACTTC
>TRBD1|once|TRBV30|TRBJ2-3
CAWSGDGDRGRDTQYF
TGTGCCTGGAGTGGGGACGGGGACAGGGGAAGGGATACGCAGTATTTT
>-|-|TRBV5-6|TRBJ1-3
CASSFRARTRSGNTIYF
TGTGCCAGCAGCTTCCGGGCGAGGACCCGTTCGGGAAACACCATATATTTT
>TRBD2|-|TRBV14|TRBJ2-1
CASSQVGRLSGGNEQFF
TGTGCCAGCAGCCAAGTCGGTAGACTCTCCGGGGGGAATGAGCAGTTCTTC
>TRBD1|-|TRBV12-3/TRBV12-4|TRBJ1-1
CASSPGTGVSAFF
TGTGCCAGCTCCCCCGGAACAGGGGTTTCGGCTTTCTTT
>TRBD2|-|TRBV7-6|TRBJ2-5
CASSLLLLAGPQETQYF
TGTGCCAGCAGCTTACTCCTGCTAGCGGGGCCACAAGAGACCCAGTACTTC